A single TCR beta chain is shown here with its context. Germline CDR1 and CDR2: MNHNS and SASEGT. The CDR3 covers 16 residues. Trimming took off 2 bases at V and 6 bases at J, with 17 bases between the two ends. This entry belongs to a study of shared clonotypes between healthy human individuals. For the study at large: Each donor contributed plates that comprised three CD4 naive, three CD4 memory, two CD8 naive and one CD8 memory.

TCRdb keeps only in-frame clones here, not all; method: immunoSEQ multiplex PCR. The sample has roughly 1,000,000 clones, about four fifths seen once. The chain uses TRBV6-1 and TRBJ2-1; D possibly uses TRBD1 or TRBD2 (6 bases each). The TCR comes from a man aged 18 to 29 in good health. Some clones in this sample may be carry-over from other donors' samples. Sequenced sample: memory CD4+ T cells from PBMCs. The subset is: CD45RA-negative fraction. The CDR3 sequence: CASSERGRGGSNEQFF. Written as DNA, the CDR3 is TGTGCCAGCAGTGAACGGGGCAGGGGAGGATCCAATGAGCAGTTCTTC.